The 15 T cell receptor beta chains in this list originate from one sample, sequenced in a study of blood T cell repertoires in COVID-19. Produced via immunoSEQ multiplex PCR; TCRdb's table is partial and in-frame only. The sample has around 130,000 clones; 84% are singletons. The sample consisted of PBMCs or T cells enriched from blood (not recorded which). The receptors originated from a middle-aged man with acute COVID-19.

The V and J genes are TRBV11-3 and TRBJ2-1; TRBD2 matches at 7 bases. CDR3 size: 15 residues. Germline V CDR1 and CDR2: SGHNT, YENEEA. Unmatched junction bases numbered 2, after V lost 1 base and J lost 2 bases. CDR3 amino acids: CASSLGGGAYNEQFF. Here the CDR3 DNA reads TGTGCCAGCAGCTTAGGGGGGGGAGCCTACAATGAGCAGTTCTTC.

This clone was observed a handful of times. V usage is TRBV7-2 and J usage is TRBJ2-7; maybe TRBD2 (6 bases). From germline, CDR1 is SGHTA and CDR2 FQGNSA. The CDR3 runs to 13 residues. V lost 1 base and J 4 bases, leaving 8 bases between the germline ends. The CDR3 DNA sequence: TGTGCCAGCAGCTTAGAAGGAGGGTACGAGCAGTACTTC. This sequence encodes CASSLEGGYEQYF.

The chain uses TRBV28 and TRBJ2-1, with TRBD2 identical over 7 bases. V was clipped by 7 bases and J by 6 bases; unmatched bases: 9. Germline assignment: CDR1 MDHEN and CDR2 SYDVKM. The CDR3 contains 14 residues. The CDR3 loop reads CASTRGGSSNEQFF. CDR3 bases: TGTGCCAGCACCCGCGGCGGGAGCAGCAATGAGCAGTTCTTC.

The rearrangement uses TRBV10-3 and TRBJ2-2; no clear D. Trimming cost V 8 bases and J 2 bases, with 3 bases left between them. The germline V gene has CDR1 ENHRY and CDR2 SYGVKD. The CDR3 loop spans 11 amino acids. CDR3 residues: CAISNTGELFF. In nucleotides, the CDR3 is TGTGCCATCTCAAACACCGGGGAGCTGTTTTTT.

This rearrangement joins TRBV11-2 to TRBJ1-1; the D gene is possibly TRBD1 (6 bases). Germline lookup yields CDR1 SGHAT and CDR2 FQNNGV. V lost 0 bases, J lost 0 bases, and 17 bases lay in between. CDR3 length: 18 amino acids. CDR3 coding DNA: TGTGCCAGCAGCTTAGAATCCCTTAGGGGGAGAATGAACACTGAAGCTTTCTTT. Translation gives CASSLESLRGRMNTEAFF.

The rearrangement links TRBV10-2 to TRBJ2-5; 8 bases are a match to TRBD2. The V gene's germline CDR1 is WSHSY and CDR2 SAAADI. The V gene end was trimmed by 7 bases and the J gene end by 2 bases; junction bases not matched to a gene: 18. The CDR3 has 18 residues. The chain's CDR3 is CASKGGAGGNVGQETQYF. Written as DNA, the CDR3 is TGCGCCAGCAAAGGAGGGGCGGGAGGCAACGTGGGACAAGAGACCCAGTACTTC.

The chain combines TRBV6-5 with TRBJ1-6; D is uncertain. Germline values: CDR1 MNHEY, CDR2 SVGAGI. V gave up 6 bases and J gave up 10 bases, with 13 bases separating them. CDR3 length: 13 amino acids. As DNA, the CDR3 is TGTGCCAGCAGCCGGGCGGGAGGATCACCCCTCCACTTT. Translating it yields CASSRAGGSPLHF.

The rearrangement joins TRBV14 to TRBJ1-4, with 7 bases aligning to TRBD1. The CDR3 has 18 amino acids. Germline-derived CDR1 and CDR2 are SGHDN and FVKESK. J was trimmed by 4 bases and V by 2 bases; bases with no gene match: 13. DNA for the CDR3: TGTGCCAGCAGCCAATGGATTGGAGGGGGCGCCGGTAATGAAAAACTGTTTTTT. Translating it yields CASSQWIGGGAGNEKLFF.

This chain uses TRBV25-1 with TRBJ2-2, with TRBD1 identical over 8 bases. Trimming at V came to 3 bases and at J to 3 bases, leaving 12 bases not matched to a gene. The CDR3 is 18 residues long. Germline-derived CDR1 and CDR2 are MGHDK and SYGVNS. DNA for the CDR3: TGTGCCAGCAGTGAGCTTACAGGGGGAAAGGTTGACACCGGGGAGCTGTTTTTT. It yields the protein CASSELTGGKVDTGELFF.

The gene calls are TRBV27 and TRBJ2-5; the D is unclear. CDR1 MNHEY and CDR2 SMNVEV come from the germline V gene (reference sequence). V lost 1 base, J lost 4 bases, and 7 bases lay in between. The CDR3 runs to 13 residues. The CDR3 here is CASSLLALETQYF. The CDR3 DNA reads TGTGCCAGCAGTTTATTAGCACTAGAGACCCAGTACTTC.

The chain is built from TRBV9 and TRBJ2-1; 8 bases agree with TRBD2. Trimming at V came to 2 bases and at J to 8 bases, leaving 9 bases not matched to a gene. The CDR3 extends over 15 amino acids. Per germline, CDR1 SGDLS and CDR2 YYNGEE. In nucleotides, the CDR3 is TGTGCCAGCAGCGTCAGACTAGCGTCCCCTCATGAGCAGTTCTTC. It specifies CASSVRLASPHEQFF.

CDR3 nucleotides: TGTGCCAGCAGTGAGCCGGGGAAGAGGACAGATACGCAGTATTTT. It yields the protein CASSEPGKRTDTQYF. The chain combines TRBV25-1 with TRBJ2-3, with a weak D call TRBD2 (5 bases). Germline loops: CDR1 MGHDK, CDR2 SYGVNS. This CDR3 comprises 15 residues. Trimming pared 3 bases from V and 3 bases from J, leaving 13 bases between.

CDR3 loop: CASSRTLVNTQYF. CDR3 coding DNA: TGCGCCAGCAGCAGGACTTTAGTCAATACGCAGTATTTT. The rearrangement joins TRBV5-1 to TRBJ2-3, with a possible D match to TRBD2 (5 bases). Germline-derived CDR1 and CDR2 are SGHRS and YFSETQ. CDR3 size: 13 residues. Trimming left V 4 bases short and J 7 bases short, with 13 bases between.

The chain has TRBV19 and TRBJ1-6, with D perhaps matching TRBD1 (5 bases). Germline CDR1 and CDR2: LNHDA and SQIVND (reference sequence). With 10 bases removed from V and 0 bases from J, the gap between germline ends came to 10 bases. This CDR3 has 14 amino acids. The CDR3 here is CATRQSSYNSPLHF. In DNA, the CDR3 is TGTGCCACCAGACAGAGCTCCTATAATTCACCCCTCCACTTT.

The chain employs TRBV5-1 and TRBJ1-1, with D unresolved. The germline CDR1 and CDR2 sequences are SGHRS and YFSETQ. Trimming took off 0 bases at V and 5 bases at J, with 14 bases between the two ends. The CDR3 contains 15 residues. Here the CDR3 DNA reads TGCGCCAGCAGCTTGGAAACGGGAGGGCAGACTGAAGCTTTCTTT. It specifies CASSLETGGQTEAFF.